The rows below give T cell receptor beta chains drawn from one sample of a study of chemoradiotherapy in HPV16-positive cancers. This table comes from immunoSEQ multiplex PCR, and its TCRdb copy is limited to in-frame clones, with some not included. The sample includes approximately 20,000 clones, approximately 83% seen only once; the top ten take 3.5% to 5%. The sample in question was blood, obtained from a patient who underwent chemoradiotherapy. The receptors derive from a human donor with HPV-associated anogenital cancer. Each CDR3 is given with its conserved first and last residue. The order of the fields is V gene, clone size, J gene, D gene, CDR3 DNA, CDR3 protein. A D gene is named only where the DNA matches it firmly. Some rows mark clone size as missing; the rest say once, few, many or name a class of expanded clone.

v_call: TRBV6-1; clone_size: NA; j_call: TRBJ1-6; d_call: NA; cdr3_nt: TGTGCCAGCAGTGATACCTGGGGTGGGGCCTATAATTCACCCCTCCACTTT; cdr3_aa: CASSDTWGGAYNSPLHF
v_call: TRBV9; clone_size: once; j_call: TRBJ2-2; d_call: TRBD2; cdr3_nt: TGTGCCAGCAGCTCTCCCCGTCTAGCGGCGAACACCGGGGAGCTGTTTTTT; cdr3_aa: CASSSPRLAANTGELFF
v_call: TRBV27; clone_size: NA; j_call: TRBJ2-7; d_call: TRBD2; cdr3_nt: TGTGCCAGCAGTTCCACAGCGGGATCGACCCTTTACGAGCAGTACTTC; cdr3_aa: CASSSTAGSTLYEQYF
v_call: TRBV30; clone_size: NA; j_call: TRBJ2-5; d_call: TRBD1; cdr3_nt: TGTGCCTTAGGACAGGGGGCAGACACATTCCAAGAGACCCAGTACTTC; cdr3_aa: CALGQGADTFQETQYF
v_call: TRBV29-1; clone_size: NA; j_call: TRBJ1-2; d_call: NA; cdr3_nt: TGCAGCGTTGGACTCGGCTATGGCTACACCTTC; cdr3_aa: CSVGLGYGYTF
v_call: TRBV5-6; clone_size: NA; j_call: TRBJ2-7; d_call: NA; cdr3_nt: TGTGCCAGCAGCTTAGTCGGTCAGGGGAGCGAGCAGTACTTC; cdr3_aa: CASSLVGQGSEQYF
v_call: TRBV20-1; clone_size: NA; j_call: TRBJ2-1; d_call: NA; cdr3_nt: TGCAGTGTAGACAAGCCTGAGCAGTTCTTC; cdr3_aa: CSVDKPEQFF
v_call: TRBV4-1; clone_size: NA; j_call: TRBJ1-1; d_call: TRBD1; cdr3_nt: TGCGCCAGCAGCCAAGGGGAGACAGGGAGACGAGGCACTGAAGCTTTCTTT; cdr3_aa: CASSQGETGRRGTEAFF
v_call: TRBV14; clone_size: NA; j_call: TRBJ2-2; d_call: NA; cdr3_nt: TGTGCCAGCAGCCAAGGGCAGGCCGGGACCGGGGAGCTGTTTTTT; cdr3_aa: CASSQGQAGTGELFF
v_call: TRBV10-3; clone_size: NA; j_call: TRBJ1-1; d_call: TRBD1; cdr3_nt: TGTGCCATCAGTGAACAGGGGGCGCGTACTGAAGCTTTCTTT; cdr3_aa: CAISEQGARTEAFF
v_call: TRBV7-9; clone_size: NA; j_call: TRBJ2-7; d_call: TRBD2; cdr3_nt: TGTGCCAGCAGCTCCATAGGACTAGCGGGGTCCTACGAGCAGTACTTC; cdr3_aa: CASSSIGLAGSYEQYF
v_call: TRBV27; clone_size: NA; j_call: TRBJ1-5; d_call: NA; cdr3_nt: TGTGCCAGCAGCTACGTGGGGGCAGGTCAGCCCCAGCATTTT; cdr3_aa: CASSYVGAGQPQHF
v_call: TRBV10-3; clone_size: once; j_call: TRBJ1-1; d_call: TRBD1; cdr3_nt: TGTGCCATCAGTGGCGGGACAGGGTTCACTGAAGCTTTCTTT; cdr3_aa: CAISGGTGFTEAFF
v_call: TRBV5-4; clone_size: NA; j_call: TRBJ1-1; d_call: NA; cdr3_nt: TGTGCCAGCAGCCTCGAGGGACAAGGAAACACTGAAGCTTTCTTT; cdr3_aa: CASSLEGQGNTEAFF
v_call: TRBV5-1; clone_size: NA; j_call: TRBJ2-3; d_call: NA; cdr3_nt: TGCGCCAGCAGCTTGGGAGGGTCAGGCACAGATACGCAGTATTTT; cdr3_aa: CASSLGGSGTDTQYF
v_call: TRBV19; clone_size: NA; j_call: TRBJ1-1; d_call: TRBD1; cdr3_nt: TGTGCCAGTACATGGACAGGGGTATTAACTGAAGCTTTCTTT; cdr3_aa: CASTWTGVLTEAFF
v_call: TRBV6-5; clone_size: NA; j_call: TRBJ2-7; d_call: NA; cdr3_nt: TGTGCCAGCAGTTGGAGGGGGACGGGGGAGCAGTACTTC; cdr3_aa: CASSWRGTGEQYF
v_call: TRBV7-9; clone_size: NA; j_call: TRBJ2-4; d_call: NA; cdr3_nt: TGTGCCAGCAGCTCCTTAACAGGGCCACTAGCCAAAAACATTCAGTACTTC; cdr3_aa: CASSSLTGPLAKNIQYF
v_call: TRBV27; clone_size: medium-sized; j_call: TRBJ1-4; d_call: TRBD1; cdr3_nt: TGTGCCAGCAGGAACGGGGACAGATATATTGAAAAACTGTTTTTT; cdr3_aa: CASRNGDRYIEKLFF
v_call: TRBV30; clone_size: NA; j_call: TRBJ2-1; d_call: TRBD1; cdr3_nt: TGTGCCTGGAGTCAGGGACAGAGTAATGAGCAGTTCTTC; cdr3_aa: CAWSQGQSNEQFF
v_call: TRBV10-1; clone_size: NA; j_call: TRBJ2-7; d_call: TRBD1; cdr3_nt: TGCGCCAGCAGGGACCGGGACAGGGGCGAGCAGTACTTC; cdr3_aa: CASRDRDRGEQYF
v_call: TRBV9; clone_size: NA; j_call: TRBJ1-3; d_call: NA; cdr3_nt: TGTGCCAGCACCAGGGGAGGGGATGGAAACACCATATATTTT; cdr3_aa: CASTRGGDGNTIYF
v_call: TRBV19; clone_size: NA; j_call: TRBJ2-7; d_call: NA; cdr3_nt: TGTGCCAGTGCTTACAGGGTAACCTACGAGCAGTACTTC; cdr3_aa: CASAYRVTYEQYF
v_call: TRBV7-9; clone_size: NA; j_call: TRBJ1-5; d_call: TRBD1; cdr3_nt: TGTGCCAGCAGCTTACAGGGGGGTAGTCAGCCCCAGCATTTT; cdr3_aa: CASSLQGGSQPQHF
v_call: TRBV7-8; clone_size: NA; j_call: TRBJ2-3; d_call: NA; cdr3_nt: TGTGCCAGCAGCTTAGGTTACGGGGGCCAAGATACGCAGTATTTT; cdr3_aa: CASSLGYGGQDTQYF
v_call: TRBV7-8; clone_size: NA; j_call: TRBJ2-7; d_call: TRBD2; cdr3_nt: TGTGCCAGCAGCAGGACTAGCGGCGAGCAGTACTTC; cdr3_aa: CASSRTSGEQYF
v_call: TRBV30; clone_size: NA; j_call: TRBJ1-1; d_call: NA; cdr3_nt: TGTGCCTGGGGGAAGAAGGCGAACACTGAAGCTTTCTTT; cdr3_aa: CAWGKKANTEAFF
v_call: TRBV2; clone_size: NA; j_call: TRBJ1-4; d_call: TRBD1; cdr3_nt: TGTGCCAGCAGGAACAGGGGGCTTAATAATGAAAAACTGTTTTTT; cdr3_aa: CASRNRGLNNEKLFF
v_call: TRBV5-1; clone_size: NA; j_call: TRBJ2-3; d_call: NA; cdr3_nt: TGCGCCAGCAGTAATCGGGAGACAGATACGCAGTATTTT; cdr3_aa: CASSNRETDTQYF
v_call: TRBV12-5; clone_size: NA; j_call: TRBJ1-1; d_call: TRBD1; cdr3_nt: TGTGCTAGTGGTTTCGGGGGACAGGGGGCGCGAGCTTTCTTT; cdr3_aa: CASGFGGQGARAFF
v_call: TRBV19; clone_size: NA; j_call: TRBJ2-7; d_call: NA; cdr3_nt: TGTGCCAGTACGTCCGGTCCCCCCTACGAGCAGTACTTC; cdr3_aa: CASTSGPPYEQYF
v_call: TRBV9; clone_size: once; j_call: TRBJ2-3; d_call: NA; cdr3_nt: TGTGCCAGCAGGGGGGGCTGGGACTTCAACACAGATACGCAGTATTTT; cdr3_aa: CASRGGWDFNTDTQYF
v_call: TRBV7-2; clone_size: NA; j_call: TRBJ2-7; d_call: NA; cdr3_nt: TGTGCCAGCAGCTTTGACCGGCCGTACGAGCAGTACTTC; cdr3_aa: CASSFDRPYEQYF